This T cell receptor (beta chain) was obtained from a study of OX40 agonist ivuxolimab in advanced cancers. Sequenced by immunoSEQ multiplex PCR; TCRdb stores in-frame clones only, minus some. The sample lists approximately 71,000 clones; roughly 89% were seen once. The ends were cut back, 1 base at V and 2 bases at J, with 12 bases in the middle. The CDR3 is made up of 16 amino acids. Germline CDR1 and CDR2: LGHNT and FRNRAP. The sequenced sample was CD4+ or CD8+ T cells sorted from blood, obtained in a trial of the OX40 agonist ivuxolimab. This sequence joins TRBV12-5 and TRBJ1-5; TRBD1 might be the D (5 bases). This TCR was recovered from an adult with an advanced solid tumor such as melanoma, head and neck, liver or kidney cancer. The DNA of the CDR3 is TGTGCTAGTGGTTTGGACGGCCCCAGGGGCAATCAGCCCCAGCATTTT. Translating gives CASGLDGPRGNQPQHF.